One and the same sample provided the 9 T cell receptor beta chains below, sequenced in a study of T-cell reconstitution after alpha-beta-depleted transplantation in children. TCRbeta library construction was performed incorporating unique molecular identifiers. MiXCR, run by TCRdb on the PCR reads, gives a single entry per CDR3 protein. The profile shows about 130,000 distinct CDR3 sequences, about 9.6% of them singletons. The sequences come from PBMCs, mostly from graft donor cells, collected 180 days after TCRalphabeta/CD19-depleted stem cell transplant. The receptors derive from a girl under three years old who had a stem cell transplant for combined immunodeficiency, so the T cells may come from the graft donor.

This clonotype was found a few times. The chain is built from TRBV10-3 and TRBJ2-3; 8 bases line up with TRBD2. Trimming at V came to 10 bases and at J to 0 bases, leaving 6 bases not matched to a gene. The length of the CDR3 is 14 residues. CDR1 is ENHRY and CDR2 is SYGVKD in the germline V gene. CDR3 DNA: TGTGCCACCGCGGGGGGTCTTAGCACAGATACGCAGTATTTT. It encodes CATAGGLSTDTQYF.

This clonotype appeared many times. The CDR3 protein is CSASRTGTKETQYF. CDR3 sequence (DNA): TGCAGTGCTAGCCGGACAGGGACCAAAGAGACCCAGTACTTC. The chain links TRBV20-1 to TRBJ2-5, with 8 bases lining up with TRBD1. The CDR3 loop spans 14 amino acids. V trimming: 3 bases; J trimming: 3 bases; junction bases outside the gene matches: 6. Germline CDR1 DFQATT, CDR2 SNEGSKA (reference sequence).

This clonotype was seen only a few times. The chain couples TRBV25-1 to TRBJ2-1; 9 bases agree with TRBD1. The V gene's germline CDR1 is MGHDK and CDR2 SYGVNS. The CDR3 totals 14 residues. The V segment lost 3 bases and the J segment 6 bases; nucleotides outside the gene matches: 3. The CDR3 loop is CASSEWTGANEQFF. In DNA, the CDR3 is TGTGCCAGCAGTGAGTGGACAGGGGCCAATGAGCAGTTCTTC.

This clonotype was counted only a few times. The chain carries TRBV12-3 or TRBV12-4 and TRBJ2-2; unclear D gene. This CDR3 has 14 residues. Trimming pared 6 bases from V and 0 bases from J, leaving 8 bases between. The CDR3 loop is CASSWITNTGELFF. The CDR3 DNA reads TGTGCCAGCAGCTGGATAACGAACACCGGGGAGCTGTTTTTT.

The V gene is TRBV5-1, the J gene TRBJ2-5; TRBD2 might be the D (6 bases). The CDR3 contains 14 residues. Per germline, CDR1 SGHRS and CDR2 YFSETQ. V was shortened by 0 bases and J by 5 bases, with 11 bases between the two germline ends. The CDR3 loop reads CASSLAGGPETQYF. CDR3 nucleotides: TGCGCCAGCAGCTTGGCCGGAGGGCCGGAGACCCAGTACTTC. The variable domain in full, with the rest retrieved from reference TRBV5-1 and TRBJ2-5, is KAGVTQTPRYLIKTRGQQVTLSCSPISGHRSVSWYQQTPGQGLQFLFEYFSETQRNKGNFPGRFSGRQFSNSRSEMNVSTLELGDSALYLCASSLAGGPETQYFGPGTRLLVL.

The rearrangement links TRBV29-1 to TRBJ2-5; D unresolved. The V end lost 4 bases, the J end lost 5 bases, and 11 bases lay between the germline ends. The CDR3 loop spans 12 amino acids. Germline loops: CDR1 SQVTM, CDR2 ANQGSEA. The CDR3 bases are TGCAGCGTTGTTTCGGTTGGTGAGACCCAGTACTTC. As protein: CSVVSVGETQYF.

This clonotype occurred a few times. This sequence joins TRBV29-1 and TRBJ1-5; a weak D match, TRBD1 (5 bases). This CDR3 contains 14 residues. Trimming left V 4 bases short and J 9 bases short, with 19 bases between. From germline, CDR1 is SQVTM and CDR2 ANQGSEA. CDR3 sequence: CSVGPDSGGGPQHF. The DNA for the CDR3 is TGCAGCGTTGGCCCCGACAGTGGGGGGGGGCCCCAGCATTTT.

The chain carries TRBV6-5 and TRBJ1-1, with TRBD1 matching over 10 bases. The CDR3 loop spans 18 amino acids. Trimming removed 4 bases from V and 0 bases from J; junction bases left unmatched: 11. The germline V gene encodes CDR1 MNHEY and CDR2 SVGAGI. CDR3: CASSSPGQGPFMNTEAFF. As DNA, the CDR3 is TGTGCCAGCAGTTCCCCGGGACAGGGGCCATTCATGAACACTGAAGCTTTCTTT.

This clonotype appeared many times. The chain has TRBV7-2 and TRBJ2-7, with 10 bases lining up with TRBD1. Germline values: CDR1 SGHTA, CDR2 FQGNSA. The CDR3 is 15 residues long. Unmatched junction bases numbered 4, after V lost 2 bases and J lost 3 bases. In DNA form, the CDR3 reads TGTGCCAGCAGCTTATGGGGGACAGGGGACTACGAGCAGTACTTC. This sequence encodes CASSLWGTGDYEQYF.